This T cell receptor (beta chain) originates from a study of T cell responses to AZD1222 COVID-19 vaccine (dated by TCRdb to the early 2020s). Background for the entire study: AZD1222 recipients given second doses at about 4 weeks or at about 12 weeks were pooled, since spike-specific TCR depth and breadth were not found to differ between the two schedules. TCR sequencing was performed for 230 to 250 trial participants, of whom approximately 200 were given two doses of AZD1222 and around 25 were given two doses of MenACWY control vaccine. Trial participants were enrolled into age subgroups of 18-55, 56-69 and 70-plus years, which contained 148, 28 and 57 TCR-sequenced participants, respectively. The paper's findings and limits, for the study overall: Spike-specific TCR breadth and depth rose significantly after two AZD1222 doses compared with day 0 and with MenACWY recipients. No day 14 peak-response samples were available, so repertoires were characterized only after the peak T cell response. Vaccine-associated CD4 TCRs spanned the whole spike protein, with dominant responses in regions 160-218 and 743-854. Most participants were white British and females outnumbered males, and the authors suggested that clonal diversity may have been underestimated. Nearly half of unique spike-specific TCRs reportedly recognized epitopes outside regions mutated in the B.1.351 and B.1.1.7 variants. Conclusions about previously exposed vaccinees are limited because only six or seven AZD1222 recipients were SARS-CoV-2 seropositive at baseline. The 56-69-year group was small, and its depth increase did not reach significance, likely because of low power.

This clone was found a few times. Its recognized antigen is unknown. No per-base quality is available; no much larger clone lies one base away. From a lookup of the germline V gene, CDR1 and CDR2 are SGHVS and FQNEAQ. Trimming removed 7 bases from V and 3 bases from J, leaving 10 bases between the germline ends. The CDR3 runs 12 residues from the cysteine to the phenylalanine. Only CDR3 DNA is held: 36 bases, read in frame from base 1. The CDR3 regions of human TCRbeta chains were subjected to immunosequencing. From the authors' description of their analysis: TCRs in the repertoires were matched against a reference library of SARS-CoV-2-specific TCRs that had been generated with the MIRA antigen-specificity platform. Breadth meant the fraction of unique TCRs that were SARS-CoV-2-associated, whereas depth meant the fraction of total T cells that were SARS-CoV-2-associated. Each spike-specific TCR was assigned to its reactive spike region and to a CD4 or CD8 class using the MIRA data. Log10-transformed breadth and depth values were compared by one-way ANOVA with Sidak's multiple comparisons tests. Entries here come from immuneACCESS through TCRdb and include only in-frame sequences with V and J called. Some clones fail to appear in such tables; in the studies checked, an unresolved V gene covers under half of the shortfall, and the cause of the remainder is unknown. Clone size and V and J calls were adopted from that table, with D and trimming inferred from the DNA. This sample has roughly 120,000 clones in its table, and 70% to 90% of those were observed once. The ten largest clones represent about 5% of the sample.

The meaning of the sample's time point label: baseline before first vaccination. Samples from vaccinated people were obtained from the UK trials COV001 and COV002, which included a single-blind randomized controlled phase 2/3 trial of AZD1222 (ChAdOx1 nCoV-19) in healthy adults. For TCRbeta chain sequencing, PBMC samples were collected from trial participants at day 0 and at day 28 after the second dose. This sequence uses TRBV7-8 and TRBJ2-7; the D gene is tentatively TRBD1 or TRBD2, each matching 5 bases. The source material was peripheral blood, sampled on day 0 of AZD1222 vaccination. The source of this sequence is an adult in good health. The CDR3 protein sequence reads: CASTRDGYEQYF. At the DNA level, the sequence is TGTGCCAGCACCAGGGACGGCTACGAGCAGTACTTC. Joined to the reference TRBV7-8 and TRBJ2-7 proteins, this CDR3 gives the full variable domain: GAGVSQSPRYKVAKRGQDVALRCDPISGHVSLFWYQQALGQGPEFLTYFQNEAQLDKSGLPSDRFFAERPEGSVSTLKIQRTQQEDSAVYLCASTRDGYEQYFGPGTRLTVT.